The 27 T cell receptor beta chains below were found in one sample sequenced in a study of T cell responses to AZD1222 COVID-19 vaccine. Some clones are missing from TCRdb's copy, which holds only in-frame ones; the method was immunoSEQ multiplex PCR. The sample holds roughly 97,000 clones; about 89% are singletons and the top ten take 7.5%. The material was peripheral blood, obtained on day 0 of AZD1222 vaccination. The receptor source for this set is an adult in good health.

V is TRBV28 and J is TRBJ2-3, with a tentative D call TRBD2 (6 bases). The CDR3 totals 14 residues. V shed 2 bases and J shed 4 bases, with 10 bases lying between them. Per the germline V gene, CDR1 is MDHEN and CDR2 is SYDVKM. The CDR3 bases are TGTGCCAGCAGTTTAGCGGGGCGCGCAGATACGCAGTATTTT. It specifies CASSLAGRADTQYF.

This chain uses TRBV10-3 with TRBJ1-1; TRBD1 is a possible D gene (5 bases). The ends were cut back, 4 bases at V and 6 bases at J, with 9 bases in the middle. The CDR3 loop spans 12 amino acids. The germline V gene has CDR1 ENHRY and CDR2 SYGVKD. The CDR3 DNA is TGTGCCATCAGTGGTGGGGGAGCTGAAGCTTTCTTT. Translation gives CAISGGGAEAFF.

A few counts support this clone. J is TRBJ2-7 and V is TRBV7-6; 12 positions agree with TRBD2. V lost 5 bases and J lost 2; bases outside the gene matches: 7. The CDR3 covers 16 residues. From germline, CDR1 is SGHVS and CDR2 FNYEAQ. The CDR3 is CASSPETSGGPYEQYF. DNA of the CDR3: TGTGCCAGCAGCCCCGAGACTAGCGGGGGCCCCTACGAGCAGTACTTC.

CDR3 DNA sequence: TGTGCCACCAGTGACTCACGGACGGCGAACACTGAAGCTTTCTTT. It translates to CATSDSRTANTEAFF. The rearrangement joins TRBV24-1 to TRBJ1-1; the D is unclear. CDR1 is KGHDR, CDR2 SFDVKD, per germline. The V and J ends lost 4 bases and 1 base respectively, with 12 bases between them. CDR3 length: 15 amino acids.

This rearrangement joins TRBV28 to TRBJ1-2, with 11 bases fitting TRBD1. The V gene's germline CDR1 is MDHEN and CDR2 SYDVKM. The CDR3 has 15 amino acids. With 6 bases clipped from V and 8 bases from J, the junction kept 11 bases outside the gene matches. The CDR3 spells CASRSTGQGALGYTF. CDR3 nucleotide sequence: TGTGCCAGCAGATCCACCGGACAGGGGGCTTTAGGCTACACCTTC.

A single count supports this clone. The genes are TRBV7-2 and TRBJ2-7, with D perhaps TRBD1 or TRBD2 (5 bases each). CDR3 length: 15 residues. The germline CDR1 and CDR2 sequences are SGHTA and FQGNSA. V was clipped by 5 bases and J by 2 bases, with 16 bases between them. The CDR3 bases are TGTGCCAGCAGCACTCTCAGTATGGGGGCCTACGAGCAGTACTTC. Protein sequence: CASSTLSMGAYEQYF.

The chain has TRBV6-5 and TRBJ1-1, with D uncertain. The germline V gene has CDR1 MNHEY and CDR2 SVGAGI. Trimming removed 11 bases from V and 0 bases from J, with 16 bases in between. This CDR3 contains 14 residues. The chain's CDR3 is CAVNDKGLNTEAFF. CDR3 coding DNA: TGTGCCGTTAATGATAAAGGGTTGAACACTGAAGCTTTCTTT.

The chain employs TRBV3-1 (or the pseudogene TRBV3-2) and TRBJ1-5, with a possible D match to TRBD1 (5 bases). The ends were cut back, 1 base at V and 6 bases at J, with 10 bases in the middle. Germline V gene sequence: CDR1 LGHDT, CDR2 YNNKEL (reference sequence). The CDR3 extends over 14 amino acids. CDR3 nucleotides: TGTGCCAGCAGCCAAGGGGGACGTCTTCAGCCCCAGCATTTT. It yields the protein CASSQGGRLQPQHF.

The chain carries TRBV6-1 and TRBJ2-4, with D possibly matching TRBD2 (6 bases). Trimming stripped 3 bases from V and 0 bases from J, with 12 bases between. Germline-derived CDR1 and CDR2 are MNHNS and SASEGT. There are 16 residues in the CDR3. The CDR3 coding sequence is TGTGCCAGCAGTGAGTTGGTGGGGGGAGCCAAAAACATTCAGTACTTC. Its protein product is CASSELVGGAKNIQYF.

The chain carries TRBV23-1 and TRBJ2-7; D not certain. TRBV23-1 belongs to the ORF category, with a function that is uncertain. This CDR3 is built from 12 residues. Trimming took off 3 bases at V and 6 bases at J, with 9 bases between the two ends. The CDR3 is CASSHRMPEQYF. CDR3 sequence (DNA): TGCGCCAGCAGTCACCGCATGCCCGAGCAGTACTTC.

The chain uses TRBV2 and TRBJ1-6, with 8 bases matching TRBD1. The V gene's germline CDR1 is SNHLY and CDR2 FYNNEI. This CDR3 region has 15 residues. V shed 6 bases, J shed 8 bases, and the junction held 9 bases outside the gene matches. The chain's CDR3 is CASSSDRASDSPLHF. The CDR3 nucleotides read TGTGCCAGCAGCTCGGACAGGGCTAGTGATTCACCCCTCCACTTT.

The chain combines TRBV29-1 with TRBJ1-1; D ambiguous. Trimming cost V 6 bases and J 1 base, with 12 bases left between them. CDR3 length equals 13 residues. CDR1 and CDR2 (germline): SQVTM, ANQGSEA. CDR3 loop: CSVSQWGNTEAFF. DNA of the CDR3: TGCAGCGTCTCGCAGTGGGGGAACACTGAAGCTTTCTTT.

The chain joins TRBV7-2 to TRBJ1-5; 8 bases are shared with TRBD1. The V gene's germline CDR1 is SGHTA and CDR2 FQGNSA. V gave up 4 bases and J gave up 4 bases; unmatched junction bases: 6. The CDR3 length is 15 residues. The CDR3 spells CASSYTGGVNQPQHF. The CDR3 region has the DNA TGTGCCAGCAGCTATACAGGGGGGGTAAATCAGCCCCAGCATTTT.

The chain couples TRBV7-2 to TRBJ2-7; 9 positions agree with TRBD1. Germline values: CDR1 SGHTA, CDR2 FQGNSA. The CDR3 extends over 16 amino acids. V shed 2 bases, J shed 0 bases, and the junction held 5 bases outside the gene matches. The CDR3: CASSLPPGQGSYEQYF. The CDR3 DNA follows: TGTGCCAGCAGCTTACCTCCGGGACAGGGCTCCTACGAGCAGTACTTC. Filled out from reference TRBV7-2 and TRBJ2-7, the complete variable domain reads GAGVSQSPSNKVTEKGKDVELRCDPISGHTALYWYRQSLGQGLEFLIYFQGNSAPDKSGLPSDRFSAERTGGSVSTLTIQRTQQEDSAVYLCASSLPPGQGSYEQYFGPGTRLTVT.

V is TRBV28 and J is TRBJ2-7; a possible D gene is TRBD1 (6 bases). The CDR3 loop spans 13 amino acids. The germline gives CDR1 MDHEN, CDR2 SYDVKM. Trimming removed 7 bases at V and 6 bases at J, with 16 bases between. In DNA form, the CDR3 reads TGTGCCAGCACCGACCCCCACAGGGTCGAGCAGTACTTC. Its translation: CASTDPHRVEQYF.

The rearrangement links TRBV19 to TRBJ1-5; TRBD1 might be the D (5 bases). Deletions cut 5 bases from V and 0 bases from J, with 11 bases between. CDR1 is LNHDA, CDR2 SQIVND, per germline (reference sequence). There are 15 residues in the CDR3. This chain's CDR3 is CASSPRDPSNQPQHF. The CDR3, as DNA: TGTGCCAGTAGTCCTCGGGACCCTAGCAATCAGCCCCAGCATTTT.

V is TRBV9 and J is TRBJ1-3; perhaps TRBD1 as D (5 bases). The CDR3 runs 15 residues. Germline CDR1 is SGDLS and CDR2 is YYNGEE. The V and J ends lost 4 bases and 2 bases respectively, with 13 bases between them. Written as DNA, the CDR3 is TGTGCCAGCAGCCGCGAGGTCAGGGCTGGAAACACCATATATTTT. It codes for CASSREVRAGNTIYF.

The chain's CDR3 is CASSTGYSGNTIYF. The DNA of the CDR3 is TGTGCCAGTTCGACAGGCTACTCTGGAAACACCATATATTTT. The genes are TRBV19 and TRBJ1-3; weak D call: TRBD1 (6 bases). The CDR3 runs to 14 residues. The V gene lost 8 bases and the J gene lost 0 bases, with 11 bases spanning the gap. Germline values: CDR1 LNHDA, CDR2 SQIVND (reference sequence).

The chain employs TRBV7-2 and TRBJ1-1; D is unresolved. Trimming took 0 bases from V and 8 from J, leaving 10 bases between them. Germline CDR1 SGHTA, CDR2 FQGNSA. This CDR3 region has 13 residues. DNA of the CDR3: TGTGCCAGCAGCTTAGCGCGCGGCCCCGAAGCTTTCTTT. It encodes CASSLARGPEAFF.

J is TRBJ2-1 and V is TRBV7-2, with 12 nucleotides matching TRBD2. Unmatched junction bases numbered 3, after V lost 0 bases and J lost 6 bases. The length of the CDR3 is 16 residues. CDR1 and CDR2 from the germline V gene are SGHTA and FQGNSA. Here the CDR3 reads CASSLAPTSGGNEQFF. The CDR3 DNA is TGTGCCAGCAGCTTAGCTCCGACTAGCGGGGGCAATGAGCAGTTCTTC.

Here the CDR3 DNA reads TGTGCCAGCATGGGCGGCACAGATACGCAGTATTTT. It is translated as CASMGGTDTQYF. The chain links TRBV7-9 to TRBJ2-3, with no clear D. Between the trimmed V and J ends, which lost 7 bases and 1 base, there was a span of 6 bases. Germline CDR1 SEHNR, CDR2 FQNEAQ (reference sequence). This CDR3 region has 12 residues.

This rearrangement joins TRBV5-1 to TRBJ2-2; D perhaps matches TRBD2 (5 bases). The germline gives CDR1 SGHRS, CDR2 YFSETQ. V was trimmed by 0 bases and J by 9 bases, leaving 6 bases between them. This CDR3 is 12 amino acids long. The CDR3 DNA reads as TGCGCCAGCAGCTTGGAGCGGCGGGAGCTGTTTTTT. It codes for CASSLERRELFF.

To note about this clone: The conserved closing phenylalanine or tryptophan is absent in this CDR3, likely reflecting a read error. Because the CDR3's place on the DNA is in doubt, the DNA is left out and the CDR3 is given as listed by TCRdb. The chain is built from TRBV28 and TRBJ2-7; the table's D gene call, TRBD1, was not cross checked with the DNA. The V gene's germline CDR1 is MDHEN and CDR2 SYDVKM. From its first to its last residue, the CDR3 has 14 amino acids. This CDR3 reads CASRSSPGTGSEGS.

In its sample, this clone was seen a few times. The chain links TRBV11-2 to TRBJ1-1, with D possibly matching TRBD1 (5 bases). V was shortened by 3 bases and J by 3 bases, with 11 bases between the two germline ends. The CDR3 is made up of 14 amino acids. Germline CDR1 and CDR2: SGHAT and FQNNGV. In DNA form, the CDR3 reads TGTGCCAGCAGCTTCGGGGGGAGGGACACTGAAGCTTTCTTT. Translating gives CASSFGGRDTEAFF.

V gene TRBV9 combines with J gene TRBJ2-7; TRBD1 matches at 12 bases. Germline-derived CDR1 and CDR2 are SGDLS and YYNGEE. The CDR3 is made up of 14 amino acids. The V gene end was trimmed by 4 bases and the J gene end by 5 bases; junction bases not matched to a gene: 4. In DNA form, the CDR3 reads TGTGCCAGCAGCATCGGGACAGGGGGCCACGAGCAGTACTTC. It encodes CASSIGTGGHEQYF.

V usage is TRBV3-1 (or the pseudogene TRBV3-2) and J usage is TRBJ1-1; D not resolved. The CDR3 is 15 amino acids. Looked up from germline, CDR1 is LGHDT and CDR2 is YNNKEL (reference sequence). Trimming stripped 2 bases from V and 4 bases from J, with 14 bases between. CDR3 protein: CASSQIRAGGTEAFF. Here the CDR3 DNA reads TGTGCCAGCAGCCAAATTCGGGCGGGCGGCACTGAAGCTTTCTTT.

J is TRBJ1-1 and V is TRBV18; D is undetermined. Between the trimmed V and J ends, which lost 3 bases and 0 bases, there was a span of 14 bases. Germline V gives CDR1 KGHSH, CDR2 LQKENI. CDR3 length equals 16 residues. The chain's CDR3 is CASSPIAGPLNTEAFF. CDR3 in DNA: TGTGCCAGCTCACCGATAGCCGGGCCGCTGAACACTGAAGCTTTCTTT.